This note documents a single TCR beta chain sequence. Its cognate antigen has yet to be identified. No much larger clone is present one base from it, and per-base qualities are unavailable. This specimen comes from a study of Graves' ophthalmopathy and Graves' hyperthyroidism (dated by TCRdb to the late 2010s). Notes on the research overall: Peripheral blood samples were taken at the time of initial diagnosis, before any treatment was given. T-cell repertoires of thyroid tissue and blood were compared in 5 or 6 hyperthyroidism patients. An independent validation cohort was composed of fewer than 20 hyperthyroidism patients and around 16 patients who later progressed from hyperthyroidism to ophthalmopathy. In total, around 130 blood samples were TCR-sequenced: approximately 40 ophthalmopathy, over 70 hyperthyroidism and around 17 hyperthyroidism-to-ophthalmopathy patients. To explore V-J signatures that distinguish ophthalmopathy from hyperthyroidism, a discovery set of about a hundred patients was enrolled, made up of some 41 with ophthalmopathy and 55 to 65 with stable hyperthyroidism. Once sampling was done, hyperthyroidism patients were given methimazole at a starting dose of 30 mg daily, while ophthalmopathy patients were given high-dose intravenous methylprednisolone. The study used signatures of the TCR beta repertoire to tell Graves' ophthalmopathy apart from Graves' hyperthyroidism and to predict which patients would progress to ophthalmopathy.

For repertoire sequencing, TCR beta CDR3 regions were amplified from RNA transcripts. HTBI primers and the Qiagen OneStep RT-PCR kit were used in a first-round RT-PCR, which was followed by a second-round multiplex PCR, size selection and purification. Sequencing of the libraries was carried out on an Illumina HiSeq2000 in paired-end mode with 100 bp reads. Per the authors' processing: SOAPnuke was used for read processing, and reads with adapters, uncalled bases, a mean Phred below 15, or no exact constant-primer or identifier match were discarded. COPE v1.2.5 was used to merge high-quality paired reads. Each unique nucleotide sequence was defined as a clonotype, and clonotypes were aligned to IMGT TRB V, D and J references with MiTCR v1.1. The analysis was limited to V-J combinations with a frequency above 0.0001, which together covered approximately 99% of repertoires. For each V-J combination, a TCR clonal expansion and chaos score was defined as F50 clonal expansion divided by the chaos observed in the TCRdist matrix. Welch's t-statistics and random forest were used to reduce features to approximately 13 V-J combinations, which were fed into a naive Bayes classifier. The similarity between thyroid and blood repertoires was quantified using the Morisita-Horn index. TCRdb reprocessed the public reads (quality trimming at Q25 with fastp, clone calling with MiXCR) and kept in-frame beta chains. Merged by CDR3 protein, the rows form single entries marked with the most common genes and DNA. The V and J calls here are based on TCRdb, not the publication. For this sample the table gives over 650,000 distinct CDR3 sequences, of which just over 40% were detected only once. The top ten constitute roughly 3% of the sample.

General findings and caveats noted by the study authors: Sample size was not predetermined statistically, and investigators were not blinded to group allocation. Most expanded thyroid clonotypes with a frequency above 0.001 also appeared in blood, which suggests that blood repertoires may reflect the immune response in the thyroid. In validation, the model predicted ophthalmopathy progression with 55% to 71% sensitivity and about 73% specificity; 12 predicted patients were CT-confirmed with GO in a median of approximately 6.5 months. In cross-validation, the 13-signature model distinguished ophthalmopathy from stable hyperthyroidism with almost 90% sensitivity and around 81% specificity, and in the test set the corresponding values were about 80% and 75%.

From the cysteine up to the phenylalanine, the CDR3 has a length of 17 residues. Just the 51-base CDR3 DNA is kept, in frame starting at base 1. Here V drops 5 bases and J drops 6 bases, and the junction holds 19 bases not matched to any gene. The CDR1 and CDR2 encoded by the germline V gene (reference sequence) are SEHNR and FQNEAQ. Ophthalmopathy patients had moderately to severely active disease, Clinical Activity Score of at least 3, NOSPECS grade of at least 4, and disease duration under 3 months. Anyone with other autoimmune diseases, uncontrolled infections, pregnancy or lactation was excluded from the study. Clinical symptoms, serum thyroxine, TRAb, thyroid ultrasound and orbital computed tomography formed the basis of the diagnosis. Ficoll-Paque density gradient centrifugation was used to isolate PBMCs from around 9.1 ml of fresh peripheral blood. Trizol reagent was used to extract the total RNA, and its quality was then checked on an Agilent 2100 Bioanalyzer.

Sequences were obtained from peripheral blood. Recombination joined TRBV7-9 with TRBJ2-7; 7 middle bases align to TRBD1. This clonotype was obtained from an adult man with Graves' ophthalmopathy. This receptor carries the CDR3 CASSLHRRGQPPSEQYF. The bases read TGTGCCAGCAGCCTGCACAGAAGGGGACAGCCGCCCAGCGAGCAGTACTTC.